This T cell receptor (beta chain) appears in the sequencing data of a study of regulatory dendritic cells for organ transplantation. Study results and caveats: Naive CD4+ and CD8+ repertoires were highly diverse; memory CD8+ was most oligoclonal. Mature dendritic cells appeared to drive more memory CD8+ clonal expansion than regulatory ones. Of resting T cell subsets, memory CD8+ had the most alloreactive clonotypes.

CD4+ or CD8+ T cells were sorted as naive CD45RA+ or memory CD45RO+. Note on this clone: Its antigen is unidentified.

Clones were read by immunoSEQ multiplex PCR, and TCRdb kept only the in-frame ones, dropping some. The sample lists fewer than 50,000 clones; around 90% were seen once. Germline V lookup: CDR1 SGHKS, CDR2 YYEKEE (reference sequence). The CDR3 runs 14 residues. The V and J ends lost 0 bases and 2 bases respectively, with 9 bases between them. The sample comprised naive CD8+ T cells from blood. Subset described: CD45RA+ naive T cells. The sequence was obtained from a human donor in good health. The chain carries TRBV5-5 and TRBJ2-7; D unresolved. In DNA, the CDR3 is TGTGCCAGCAGCTTGGCGAGGCTCGCCTACGAGCAGTACTTC. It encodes CASSLARLAYEQYF.